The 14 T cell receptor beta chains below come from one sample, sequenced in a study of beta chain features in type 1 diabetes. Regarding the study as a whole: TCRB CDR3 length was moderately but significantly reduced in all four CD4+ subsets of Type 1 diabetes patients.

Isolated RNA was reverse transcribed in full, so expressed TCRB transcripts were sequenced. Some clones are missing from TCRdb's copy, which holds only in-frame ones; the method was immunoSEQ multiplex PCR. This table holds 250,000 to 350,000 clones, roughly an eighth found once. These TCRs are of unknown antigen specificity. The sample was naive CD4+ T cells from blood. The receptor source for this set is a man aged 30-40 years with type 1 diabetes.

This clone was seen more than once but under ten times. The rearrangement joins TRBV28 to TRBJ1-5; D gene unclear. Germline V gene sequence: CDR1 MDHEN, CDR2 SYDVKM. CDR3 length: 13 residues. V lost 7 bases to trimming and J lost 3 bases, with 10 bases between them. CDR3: CASTYLFNQPQHF. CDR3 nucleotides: TGTGCCAGCACCTACTTATTCAATCAGCCCCAGCATTTT.

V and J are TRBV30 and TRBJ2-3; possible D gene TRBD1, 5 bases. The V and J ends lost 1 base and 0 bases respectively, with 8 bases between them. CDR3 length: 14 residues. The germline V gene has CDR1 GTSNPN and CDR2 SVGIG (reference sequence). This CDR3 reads CAWSEGISTDTQYF. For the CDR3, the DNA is TGTGCCTGGAGTGAGGGGATTAGCACAGATACGCAGTATTTT.

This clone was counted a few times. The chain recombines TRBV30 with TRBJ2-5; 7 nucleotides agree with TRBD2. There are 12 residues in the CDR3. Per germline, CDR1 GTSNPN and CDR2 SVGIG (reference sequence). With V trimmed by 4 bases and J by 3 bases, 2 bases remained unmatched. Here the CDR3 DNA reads TGTGCCTGGACTGCGGGAGAAGAGACCCAGTACTTC. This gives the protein CAWTAGEETQYF.

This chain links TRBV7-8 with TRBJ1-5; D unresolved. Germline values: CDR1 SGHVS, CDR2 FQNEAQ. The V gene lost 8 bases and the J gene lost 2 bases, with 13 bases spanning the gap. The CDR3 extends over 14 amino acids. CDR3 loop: CASGLKRGNQPQHF. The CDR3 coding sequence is TGTGCCAGCGGTCTGAAGAGGGGCAATCAGCCCCAGCATTTT.

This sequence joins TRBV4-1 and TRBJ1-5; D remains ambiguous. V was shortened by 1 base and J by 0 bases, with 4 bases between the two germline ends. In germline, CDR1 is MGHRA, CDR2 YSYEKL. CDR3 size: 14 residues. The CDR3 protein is CASSQVLSNQPQHF. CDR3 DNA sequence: TGCGCCAGCAGCCAAGTCCTTAGCAATCAGCCCCAGCATTTT.

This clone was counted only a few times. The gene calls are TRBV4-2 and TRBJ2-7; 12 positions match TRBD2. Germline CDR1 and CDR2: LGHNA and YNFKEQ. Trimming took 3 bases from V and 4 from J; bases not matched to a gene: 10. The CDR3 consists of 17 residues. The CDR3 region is CASSQRWTSGKGYEQYF. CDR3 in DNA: TGTGCCAGCAGCCAGAGATGGACTAGCGGGAAAGGATACGAGCAGTACTTC.

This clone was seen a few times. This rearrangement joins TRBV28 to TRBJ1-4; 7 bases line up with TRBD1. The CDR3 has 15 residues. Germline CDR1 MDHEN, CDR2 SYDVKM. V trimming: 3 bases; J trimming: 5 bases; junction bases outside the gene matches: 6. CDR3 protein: CASSLLGGGNEKLFF. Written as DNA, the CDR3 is TGTGCCAGCAGTTTGTTAGGAGGGGGCAATGAAAAACTGTTTTTT.

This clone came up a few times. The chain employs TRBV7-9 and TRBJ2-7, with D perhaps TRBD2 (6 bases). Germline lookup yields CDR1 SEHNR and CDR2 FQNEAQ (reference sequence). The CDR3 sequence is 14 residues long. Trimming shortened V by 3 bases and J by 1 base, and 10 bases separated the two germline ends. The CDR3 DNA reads TGTGCCAGCAGCTTCGGTCGGGGGTCCTACGAGCAGTACTTC. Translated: CASSFGRGSYEQYF.

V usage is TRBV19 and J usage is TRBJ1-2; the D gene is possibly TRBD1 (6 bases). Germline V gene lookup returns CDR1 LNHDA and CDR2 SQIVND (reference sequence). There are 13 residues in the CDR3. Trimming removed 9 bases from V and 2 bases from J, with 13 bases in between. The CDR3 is CASHREENYGYTF. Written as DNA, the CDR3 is TGTGCCAGCCACAGGGAAGAGAACTATGGCTACACCTTC.

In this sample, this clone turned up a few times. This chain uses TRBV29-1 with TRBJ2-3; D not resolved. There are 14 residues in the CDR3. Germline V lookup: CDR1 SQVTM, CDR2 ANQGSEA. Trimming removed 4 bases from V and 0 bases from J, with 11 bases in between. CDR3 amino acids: CSVGTATSTDTQYF. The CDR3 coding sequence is TGCAGCGTTGGAACAGCAACTAGCACAGATACGCAGTATTTT.

The CDR3 region is CASSQTRTGLNYGYTF. CDR3 DNA sequence: TGTGCCAGCTCACAGACCCGGACAGGGTTGAACTATGGCTACACCTTC. The chain combines TRBV18 with TRBJ1-2; 8 nucleotides agree with TRBD1. Germline V lookup: CDR1 KGHSH, CDR2 LQKENI. The CDR3 consists of 16 residues. V lost 4 bases and J lost 2; bases outside the gene matches: 9.

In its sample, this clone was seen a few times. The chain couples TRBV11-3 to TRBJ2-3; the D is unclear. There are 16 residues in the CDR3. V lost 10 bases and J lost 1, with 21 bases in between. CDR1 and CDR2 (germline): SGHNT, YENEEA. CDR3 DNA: TGTGCCATCCTGACTGTCCGTGGCCGTCGCACAGATACGCAGTATTTT. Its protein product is CAILTVRGRRTDTQYF.

This CDR3 is CASSIRGRGEQYF. In DNA, the CDR3 is TGTGCCAGTAGTATACGCGGAAGGGGGGAGCAGTACTTC. The chain employs TRBV19 and TRBJ2-7; TRBD1 is a possible D gene (6 bases). The CDR3 has 13 residues. CDR1 and CDR2 (germline): LNHDA, SQIVND (reference sequence). V was pared by 2 bases and J by 7 bases, with 12 bases between.

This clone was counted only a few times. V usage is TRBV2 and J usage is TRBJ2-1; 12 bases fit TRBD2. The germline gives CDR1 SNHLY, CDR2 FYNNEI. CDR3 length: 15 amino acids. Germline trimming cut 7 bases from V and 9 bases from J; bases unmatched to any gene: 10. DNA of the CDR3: TGTGCCAGCACATTACTAGCGGGAGGATTGAGTGAGCAGTTCTTC. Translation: CASTLLAGGLSEQFF.